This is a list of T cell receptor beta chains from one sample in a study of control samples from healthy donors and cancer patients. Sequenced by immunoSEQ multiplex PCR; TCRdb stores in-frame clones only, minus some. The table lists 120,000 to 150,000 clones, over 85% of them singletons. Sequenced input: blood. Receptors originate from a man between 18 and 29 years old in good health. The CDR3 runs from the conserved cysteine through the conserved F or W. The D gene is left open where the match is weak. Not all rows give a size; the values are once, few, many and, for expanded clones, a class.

TGTGCCATCAGTGATCCCCCCGGGGACAGGAGGCCCCACGGGGGCAATCAGCCCCAGCATTTT CAISDPPGDRRPHGGNQPQHF - TRBJ1-5 TRBD1 TRBV10-3
TGTGCCAGCAGCCTTTCGGATGAAAAACTGTTTTTT CASSLSDEKLFF once TRBJ1-4 - TRBV12-3/TRBV12-4
TGTGCCAGTAGTGTGGGGAGCCGCTACGAGCAGTACTTC CASSVGSRYEQYF - TRBJ2-7 - TRBV19
TGTGCCAGCAGTTTAGTTGGGACGTTGGCAGGGCTAGCCAAAAACATTCAGTACTTC CASSLVGTLAGLAKNIQYF - TRBJ2-4 - TRBV28
TGTGCCAGTAGTGTAGTCTCCCGGGAGACCCAGTACTTC CASSVVSRETQYF - TRBJ2-5 - TRBV19
TGTGCCAGCAGTGATCTAGCGGGAGCCAAGCAGTACTTC CASSDLAGAKQYF - TRBJ2-7 TRBD2 TRBV6-2/TRBV6-3
TGTGCCAGCAGCTTGGGGACAGGGGGAAACACCATATATTTT CASSLGTGGNTIYF - TRBJ1-3 TRBD1 TRBV7-2
TGTGCCAGCAGCCAGTCAAGGACAGATAACACTGAAGCTTTCTTT CASSQSRTDNTEAFF - TRBJ1-1 - TRBV4-2
TGTGCCTGGGAGGTTGGGGGGCAGTCACCCCTCCACTTT CAWEVGGQSPLHF once TRBJ1-6 - TRBV30
TGTGCCAGCAGCGTAGGCGTAACAGGAGACACTGAAGCTTTCTTT CASSVGVTGDTEAFF - TRBJ1-1 - TRBV9
TGTGCCAGCACCCGGGGGGGTCCTGACACTGAAGCTTTCTTT CASTRGGPDTEAFF - TRBJ1-1 - TRBV7-2
TGTGCCAGTAAAAATCCGGGGGCGGGAATCGTCGGCTACACCTTC CASKNPGAGIVGYTF - TRBJ1-2 - TRBV19
TGTGCCAGCAGCTTACGGGGCAGGGGAAAGGGTGGCTACACCTTC CASSLRGRGKGGYTF - TRBJ1-2 - TRBV7-8
TGTGCCACCAGCAGGGACAGGGAGGAAGCGAACACCGGGGAGCTGTTTTTT CATSRDREEANTGELFF - TRBJ2-2 TRBD1 TRBV24-1
TGTGCCAGCAGGGATAGACAGGACGCAGATACGCAGTATTTT CASRDRQDADTQYF - TRBJ2-3 - TRBV2
TGTGCCAGCAGTTACTCGACCCCGGACAGTGAAGCTTTCTTT CASSYSTPDSEAFF - TRBJ1-1 - TRBV6-2/TRBV6-3
TGTGCCAGCAGGGGTATAATGTATTTT CASRGIMYF - TRBJ1-4 - TRBV2
TGTGCCAGCAGTGAAGGGCTGGGGGCCATGTATGGCTACACCTTC CASSEGLGAMYGYTF once TRBJ1-2 - TRBV2
TGTGCCAGCAGTTACCGGAATTCACCCCTCCACTTT CASSYRNSPLHF - TRBJ1-6 - TRBV6-5
TGTGCCAGCAGCCCCTCGACAGGGCAAGAAAATTCACCCCTCCACTTT CASSPSTGQENSPLHF - TRBJ1-6 TRBD1 TRBV7-6
TGCGCCAGCAGCCAAGACGGACCCAGCTCCGGAAACACCATATATTTT CASSQDGPSSGNTIYF once TRBJ1-3 - TRBV4-3
TGTGCCAGCAGTTTTGGTGGCGGGAGCCCTGCCACAGATACGCAGTATTTT CASSFGGGSPATDTQYF - TRBJ2-3 TRBD2 TRBV27
TGTGCCAGCAGCAATCCCCTTGGGTGGGGGTATGGCTACACCTTC CASSNPLGWGYGYTF - TRBJ1-2 - TRBV21-1
TGTGCCTGGAGTGGGGACTCTCATAATTCACCCCTCCACTTT CAWSGDSHNSPLHF - TRBJ1-6 - TRBV30
TGTGCCAGCAGCTTAGGTCCCCAGGTAGGGGAGATGGAGACCCAGTACTTC CASSLGPQVGEMETQYF - TRBJ2-5 - TRBV7-6
TGCGCCAGCAGCTTGGACACCGGGACAGGGGGAGGCTACACCTTC CASSLDTGTGGGYTF - TRBJ1-2 TRBD1 TRBV5-1
TGTGCCAGTAGTCCGGGACAGGCCTACGAGCAGTACTTC CASSPGQAYEQYF - TRBJ2-7 TRBD1 TRBV19
TGTGCTAGCAGCGCCACCGGGACAGAAGAGACCCAGTACTTC CASSATGTEETQYF - TRBJ2-5 TRBD1 TRBV7-7
TGTGCCAGCAGGGCCCAGGGACAGGGGATTAAAAAACTGTTTTTT CASRAQGQGIKKLFF - TRBJ1-4 TRBD1 TRBV2
TGTGCCAGCAGTTTAGGTACGGGGGAGCTGTTTTTT CASSLGTGELFF - TRBJ2-2 - TRBV28
TGTGCCAGCAGTTTCCGGTCGGGGACCTACGAGCAGTACTTC CASSFRSGTYEQYF - TRBJ2-7 - TRBV27
TGCGCCAGCAGCCCTGGCTACGAGCAGTACTTC CASSPGYEQYF - TRBJ2-7 - TRBV5-1
TGTGCCAGCTCCCTTCCCGCATACAATGAGCAGTTCTTC CASSLPAYNEQFF - TRBJ2-1 - TRBV28
TGTGCCTGGACGGGGGCTAGCAGCTTCAGCGAGCAGTACTTC CAWTGASSFSEQYF - TRBJ2-7 - TRBV30
TGCGCCAGCAGCTTGGGGGGCCGATCTGGGAGCTCTGGAAACACCATATATTTT CASSLGGRSGSSGNTIYF - TRBJ1-3 - TRBV5-1
TGTGCCAGCCACTGGGGACTAGCGGGAGGGTTTAATGAGCAGTTCTTC CASHWGLAGGFNEQFF - TRBJ2-1 TRBD2 TRBV14
TGTGCCAGCAGTTACCATGGGACGAGCTCCTACGAGCAGTACTTC CASSYHGTSSYEQYF - TRBJ2-7 - TRBV6-6
TGTGCCAGCAGCCTCTGGAGCGGGAGTATCCACAATGAGCAGTTCTTC CASSLWSGSIHNEQFF - TRBJ2-1 TRBD2 TRBV14
TGCGCCAGCAGAGGTGGACGCTCTGGGGCCAACGTCCTGACTTTC CASRGGRSGANVLTF - TRBJ2-6 - TRBV5-1
TGTGCCAGCACGAGGACTAGCGGGGAGAACACCGGGGAGCTGTTTTTT CASTRTSGENTGELFF - TRBJ2-2 TRBD2 TRBV6-4
TGTGCCAGCAGATCTCCCGGGAGGGGGCTTACTGAAGCTTTCTTT CASRSPGRGLTEAFF once TRBJ1-1 TRBD1 TRBV6-6
TGTGCCAGCAGCCTCCTCGGGACGAGCACCGGGGAGCTGTTTTTT CASSLLGTSTGELFF once TRBJ2-2 - TRBV7-9
TGTGCCAGCAGCTACACCGGGGAGCTGTTTTTT CASSYTGELFF - TRBJ2-2 - TRBV3-1/TRBV3-2
TGTGCCAGCAGATATAGCGGGAGGGCGACAGATACGCAGTATTTT CASRYSGRATDTQYF - TRBJ2-3 TRBD2 TRBV7-2
TGTGCCAGCAGACTTGGGACCTCTAGGAGAGGCTACACCTTC CASRLGTSRRGYTF - TRBJ1-2 - TRBV28
TGTGCCAGCAGCTTGAGGGGGCGGGACAATCAGCCCCAGCATTTT CASSLRGRDNQPQHF - TRBJ1-5 TRBD1 TRBV7-8
TGCGCCAGCAGTGATTGGACAGGGGCGGACACTGAAGCTTTCTTT CASSDWTGADTEAFF - TRBJ1-1 TRBD1 TRBV10-2
TGTGCCAGCACCTTCGTAGGTTACTACGAGCAGTACTTC CASTFVGYYEQYF - TRBJ2-7 - TRBV5-6
TGTGCCAGCAGCGATCGGACTAGCTCCCACGAGCAGTACTTC CASSDRTSSHEQYF - TRBJ2-7 TRBD2 TRBV6-2/TRBV6-3
TGTGCCAGCAGCCTAACAGGGGGAGATACTGAAGCTTTCTTT CASSLTGGDTEAFF - TRBJ1-1 TRBD1 TRBV5-4
TGTGCCAGCAGCCCCGATGTCTCTGGAAACACCATATATTTT CASSPDVSGNTIYF - TRBJ1-3 - TRBV7-2
TGTGCCAGCAGTTCCGGGAGTACCTACGAGCAGTACTTC CASSSGSTYEQYF - TRBJ2-7 - TRBV6-6
TGCGCCAGCAATGGGGATCTGCGAGGGGTTTCAGATACGCAGTATTTT CASNGDLRGVSDTQYF - TRBJ2-3 - TRBV5-1
TGTGCCAGCAGCTGGGGACAGACCACTGAAGCTTTCTTT CASSWGQTTEAFF - TRBJ1-1 TRBD1 TRBV11-3
TGTGCCAGCAGCCCTCAAATGAATTTCTCAGGACGGCAGTACTTC CASSPQMNFSGRQYF - TRBJ2-7 - TRBV7-8
TGCAGCGTTCAACCCCTCAACTATGGCTACACCTTC CSVQPLNYGYTF - TRBJ1-2 - TRBV29-1
TGTGCCTGGACCAAGCCGCCTTACCCCTACGAGCAGTACTTC CAWTKPPYPYEQYF few TRBJ2-7 - TRBV30
TGTGCCAGCAGTCGTCCGGGACAGATAGCTAACTATGGCTACACCTTC CASSRPGQIANYGYTF - TRBJ1-2 TRBD1 TRBV5-6